This T cell receptor (beta chain) was captured in a study of shared clonotypes between healthy human individuals. Study-wide results and limits: The donor pool, a small one, limited the genetic and exposure-history diversity represented.

Only one count was recorded for this clone. What it recognizes is unknown. Naivety among CD8 cells was defined by CD45RO negativity and positive CCR7 selection, thereby excluding terminally differentiated effector memory CD45RA+ cells. The authors ran the assay at deep level. Per the study methods: ImmunoSEQ sequences covered only the junction and lacked quality scores; filtering therefore differed. Libraries were prepared by immunoSEQ multiplex PCR; TCRdb keeps only in-frame clonotypes and omits some of them. The DNA was the basis for D and trimming; V, J and clone size are from that table. The profile shows about 2 million clones, about 95% of them singletons. The V gene's germline CDR1 is MDHEN and CDR2 SYDVKM. This CDR3 region has 17 residues. V gave up 5 bases and J gave up 5 bases, with 21 bases separating them.

The sequenced sample was naive CD8+ T cells sorted from blood. This chain joins TRBV28 and TRBJ2-2; no reliable D call. The sequence was obtained from a man aged 18 to 35 in good health. CDR3 nucleotide sequence: TGTGCCAGCAGTCCCGGTTTTTTTGCGTCGGAGACCGGGGAGCTGTTTTTT. It encodes CASSPGFFASETGELFF. Full variable domain (outside the CDR3, taken from reference TRBV28 and TRBJ2-2): DVKVTQSSRYLVKRTGEKVFLECVQDMDHENMFWYRQDPGLGLRLIYFSYDVKMKEKGDIPEGYSVSREKKERFSLILESASTNQTSMYLCASSPGFFASETGELFFGEGSRLTVL.